A selection of T cell receptor beta chains follows, all from one sample in a study of shared clonotypes between healthy human individuals. Profiled with immunoSEQ multiplex PCR; TCRdb holds only in-frame clones, not every one. The table shows under 850,000 clones, with roughly 92% occurring only once. The source material was naive CD8+ T cells sorted from blood. Source of these receptors: a man aged 25 to 45 in good health. Both conserved end residues are part of each CDR3. D genes are given only for firm matches. Rows may omit the clone size; those that give it use once, few, many or a size class.

J,D,V,size,CDR3,DNA
TRBJ2-5,.,TRBV7-9,once,CASSLAAQRETQYF,TGTGCCAGCAGCTTGGCGGCCCAACGGGAGACCCAGTACTTC
TRBJ1-5,TRBD1,TRBV28,.,CASSQTGSGKQPQHF,TGTGCCAGCAGTCAGACAGGGTCCGGTAAACAGCCCCAGCATTTT
TRBJ2-7,.,TRBV6-6,.,CASSYGGIYEQYF,TGTGCCAGCAGTTACGGCGGGATATACGAGCAGTACTTC
TRBJ2-2,.,TRBV7-9,.,CASGTVLGGELFF,TGTGCCAGCGGGACTGTATTGGGCGGGGAGCTGTTTTTT
TRBJ1-5,.,TRBV19,.,CASSIWGVGNQPQHF,TGTGCCAGTAGTATATGGGGCGTTGGCAATCAGCCCCAGCATTTT
TRBJ2-7,.,TRBV25-1,.,CASSEFEFPYEQYF,TGTGCCAGCAGTGAATTCGAGTTTCCCTACGAGCAGTACTTC
TRBJ2-7,.,TRBV14,.,CASSHVSASFLYEQYF,TGTGCCAGCAGCCACGTCTCAGCTAGCTTTTTGTACGAGCAGTACTTC
TRBJ2-7,TRBD1,TRBV7-9,.,CASSSGTGIYYEQYF,TGTGCCAGCAGCTCCGGGACAGGGATATACTACGAGCAGTACTTC
TRBJ2-7,.,TRBV28,.,CASSLGTLQGEQYF,TGTGCCAGCAGTTTAGGAACCCTTCAGGGCGAGCAGTACTTC
TRBJ2-1,.,TRBV7-6,.,CASSLVMISGINNEQFF,TGTGCCAGCAGCTTAGTGATGATTAGCGGCATAAACAATGAGCAGTTCTTC
TRBJ2-1,TRBD2,TRBV27,once,CASRTLAEGLYNEQFF,TGTGCCAGCAGAACACTAGCGGAGGGACTCTACAATGAGCAGTTCTTC
TRBJ2-7,.,TRBV9,.,CASSVGGQTEQYF,TGTGCCAGCAGCGTAGGCGGACAGACCGAGCAGTACTTC
TRBJ2-1,TRBD1,TRBV11-2,once,CASSLGDRGRGISNEQFF,TGTGCCAGCAGCTTAGGAGACAGGGGGCGAGGGATTAGCAATGAGCAGTTCTTC
TRBJ2-3,.,TRBV28,.,CASSLEAENTDTQYF,TGTGCCAGCAGTTTAGAGGCAGAGAATACAGATACGCAGTATTTT
TRBJ1-2,.,TRBV18,once,CASSPPPGDPGGYTF,TGTGCCAGCTCACCACCGCCAGGGGATCCGGGGGGCTACACCTTC
TRBJ1-1,.,TRBV6-6,.,CAAGTNEAFF,TGTGCCGCCGGTACTAACGAAGCTTTCTTT
TRBJ2-1,.,TRBV11-2,once,CASRVLGVLGNEQFF,TGTGCCAGCAGGGTCCTCGGGGTATTGGGCAATGAGCAGTTCTTC
TRBJ2-1,.,TRBV7-9,.,CASSGIEDEQFF,TGTGCCAGCAGTGGGATTGAGGATGAGCAGTTCTTC
TRBJ2-3,.,TRBV2,.,CATRRSGSSTDTQYF,TGTGCCACCCGAAGGTCTGGGTCTAGCACAGATACGCAGTATTTT
TRBJ2-7,TRBD2,TRBV30,.,CAWSVQTSDEQYF,TGTGCCTGGAGTGTCCAAACTAGCGACGAGCAGTACTTC
TRBJ2-1,.,TRBV28,.,CASSPFAGYNEQFF,TGTGCCAGCAGTCCTTTTGCGGGGTACAATGAGCAGTTCTTC
TRBJ2-1,TRBD2,TRBV7-8,.,CASSLPRSSGGAYNEQFF,TGTGCCAGCAGCTTACCCCGCTCGTCGGGGGGAGCCTACAATGAGCAGTTCTTC
TRBJ2-7,.,TRBV6-1,.,CASSGARSSYEQYF,TGTGCCAGCAGTGGAGCGAGGAGCTCCTACGAGCAGTACTTC
TRBJ2-1,TRBD2,TRBV15,.,CATSRDMGLANNEQFF,TGTGCCACCAGCAGAGATATGGGACTAGCGAACAATGAGCAGTTCTTC
TRBJ1-1,.,TRBV27,once,CASSTRGAGVTEAFF,TGTGCCAGCAGCACCCGAGGGGCGGGGGTCACTGAAGCTTTCTTT
TRBJ1-1,.,TRBV21-1,.,CASSKGRTNTEAFF,TGTGCCAGCAGCAAAGGGAGAACTAACACTGAAGCTTTCTTT
TRBJ2-7,TRBD1,TRBV2,.,CASSEAGGTGVSYEQYF,TGTGCCAGCAGTGAAGCGGGAGGGACAGGGGTTTCCTACGAGCAGTACTTC
TRBJ1-5,TRBD1,TRBV4-2,few,CASSQGEGTGYSNQPQHF,TGTGCCAGCAGCCAAGGGGAAGGGACAGGGTATAGCAATCAGCCCCAGCATTTT
TRBJ2-7,TRBD2,TRBV27,.,CASSLRLAGLLSFHEQYF,TGTGCCAGCAGTTTGAGACTAGCGGGATTGTTGAGCTTCCACGAGCAGTACTTC
TRBJ2-7,TRBD2,TRBV28,.,CASSLLAGVIYEQYF,TGTGCCAGCAGTTTATTGGCGGGAGTAATTTACGAGCAGTACTTC
TRBJ1-2,.,TRBV7-9,.,CASSAGGRGHYGYTF,TGTGCCAGCAGCGCCGGGGGCAGGGGACACTATGGCTACACCTTC
TRBJ1-2,.,TRBV4-3,.,CASKQQYQSRGLLDGYTF,TGCGCCAGCAAGCAGCAATACCAATCCAGGGGTTTATTAGATGGCTACACCTTC
TRBJ2-1,TRBD2,TRBV10-3,.,CAISDPLPPTSGGSYNEQFF,TGTGCCATCAGTGACCCCCTCCCCCCTACTAGCGGAGGCTCCTACAATGAGCAGTTCTTC
TRBJ1-1,TRBD1,TRBV5-4,.,CASSSYRGASEAFF,TGTGCCAGCAGCTCATACAGGGGAGCCTCTGAAGCTTTCTTT
TRBJ2-7,.,TRBV11-2,.,CASSLESGFYEQYF,TGTGCCAGCAGCTTAGAATCTGGGTTCTACGAGCAGTACTTC
TRBJ1-1,.,TRBV9,.,CASSVERVSMTEAFF,TGTGCCAGCAGCGTAGAGCGGGTCTCGATGACTGAAGCTTTCTTT
TRBJ2-5,.,TRBV5-5,.,CASSPEVWGYSQETQYF,TGTGCCAGCAGCCCGGAGGTGTGGGGATACTCCCAAGAGACCCAGTACTTC